This T cell receptor (beta chain) was observed in a study of post-analysis software for immune sequencing data. As for the study in general: Secondary progressive, relapsing-remitting and progressive-relapsing multiple sclerosis were among the included disease courses. Whole-study findings and limits: Higher frequency in patients than in controls was seen for five TRBV segments, with TRBV5-6, TRBV5-1 and TRBV20-1 among them. Controls significantly exceeded multiple sclerosis patients in normalized Chao1 diversity.

This CDR3 spans 16 amino acids. Germline values: CDR1 SGHNT, CDR2 YENEEA. With 5 bases clipped from V and 7 bases from J, the junction kept 13 bases outside the gene matches. Unique molecular identifiers were carried by the TCR beta cDNA libraries. T cells numbering about 0.85 to 11 million yielded cDNA molecules that totaled roughly 500,000. TCRdb reprocessed the PCR reads with MiXCR, giving one entry per CDR3 protein. The table shows 700,000 to 900,000 distinct CDR3 sequences, with 40% to 55% occurring only once. The sample holds a few counts of this clonotype. What it binds is not known. What was sequenced was blood. This clonotype was obtained from a girl aged 10 to 17 with multiple sclerosis. The chain carries TRBV11-3 and TRBJ2-1; 8 nucleotides align to TRBD2. The CDR3 coding sequence is TGTGCCAGCAGCCCCCTTGGACTAGCCCAGGCGAATGAGCAGTTCTTC. It is translated as CASSPLGLAQANEQFF.